Listed below are T cell receptor beta chains from one sample, sequenced in a study of regulatory T cells in long-lasting Graves disease. TCRdb reanalysed the multiplex PCR reads using MiXCR and keeps one entry per CDR3 protein. The table lists roughly 300,000 distinct CDR3 sequences, under 25% of them singletons. The sequencing here drew on peripheral blood mononuclear cells (PBMCs), taken when the disease was refractory, from a patient treated with antithyroid drugs. These receptors were collected from a female donor with Graves disease. Both conserved end residues are part of each CDR3. Fields, in order: CDR3 length, clone size, V gene, J gene, D gene, CDR3 protein, CDR3 DNA. The D gene is left open where the match is weak. Rows give clone size only sometimes, using once, few, many, or a class for an expanded clone.

length: 15; size: -; V: TRBV18; J: TRBJ1-6; D: -; CDR3: CASSPPSSFRSPLHF; DNA: TGTGCCAGCTCACCACCTAGTAGCTTCCGGTCACCCCTCCACTTT
length: 16; size: few; V: TRBV2; J: TRBJ1-3; D: -; CDR3: CASSEARQPSGNTIYF; DNA: TGTGCCAGCAGTGAAGCCCGACAGCCTAGCGGAAACACCATATATTTT
length: 15; size: many; V: TRBV5-8; J: TRBJ1-6; D: TRBD1; CDR3: CASSHGTAGNSPLHF; DNA: TGTGCCAGCAGCCACGGGACAGCGGGAAATTCACCCCTCCACTTT
length: 14; size: few; V: TRBV27; J: TRBJ2-7; D: -; CDR3: CASSLRGLSYGQYF; DNA: TGTGCCAGCAGTTTACGGGGTCTCTCGTACGGGCAGTACTTC
length: 13; size: many; V: TRBV12-3/TRBV12-4; J: TRBJ2-2; D: -; CDR3: CASSLPPIGELFF; DNA: TGTGCCAGCAGTCTGCCACCCATCGGGGAGCTGTTTTTT
length: 13; size: -; V: TRBV7-2; J: TRBJ2-3; D: TRBD1; CDR3: CASGDRDTDTQYF; DNA: TGTGCCAGCGGCGACAGGGACACAGATACGCAGTATTTT
length: 14; size: many; V: TRBV27; J: TRBJ1-1; D: -; CDR3: CASSFSKAADEAFF; DNA: TGTGCCAGCAGTTTTAGTAAGGCGGCGGATGAAGCTTTCTTT
length: 14; size: few; V: TRBV6-6; J: TRBJ2-5; D: -; CDR3: CASSYSAGPETQYF; DNA: TGTGCCAGCAGTTACTCGGCAGGTCCAGAGACCCAGTACTTC
length: 20; size: -; V: TRBV11-2; J: TRBJ1-6; D: -; CDR3: CASSLADGEYLSSYNSPLHF; DNA: TGTGCCAGCAGCTTAGCTGACGGAGAGTATCTAAGCTCCTATAATTCACCCCTCCACTTT
length: 13; size: many; V: TRBV6-1; J: TRBJ2-7; D: TRBD1; CDR3: CASTQGQSYEQYF; DNA: TGTGCCAGCACCCAGGGACAGAGCTACGAGCAGTACTTC
length: 15; size: many; V: TRBV3-1; J: TRBJ1-4; D: -; CDR3: CASSQEPPVNEKLFF; DNA: TGTGCCAGCAGCCAAGAGCCGCCCGTTAATGAAAAACTGTTTTTT
length: 15; size: -; V: TRBV9; J: TRBJ2-3; D: TRBD2; CDR3: CASSVDGGGTDTQYF; DNA: TGTGCCAGCAGCGTAGACGGGGGGGGCACAGATACGCAGTATTTT
length: 14; size: many; V: TRBV27; J: TRBJ1-5; D: -; CDR3: CASSPRGSNQPQHF; DNA: TGTGCCAGCAGTCCCCGGGGCAGCAATCAGCCCCAGCATTTT
length: 17; size: -; V: TRBV5-5; J: TRBJ1-4; D: -; CDR3: CASSLGRGGGSNEKLFF; DNA: TGTGCCAGCAGCTTGGGTCGAGGAGGGGGATCCAATGAAAAACTGTTTTTT
length: 15; size: few; V: TRBV7-2; J: TRBJ1-6; D: -; CDR3: CASSLLGTGNSPLHF; DNA: TGTGCCAGCAGCTTACTGGGAACGGGTAATTCACCCCTCCACTTT
length: 14; size: -; V: TRBV4-3; J: TRBJ1-1; D: -; CDR3: CASSQTQGKAEAFF; DNA: TGCGCCAGCAGCCAGACGCAGGGGAAGGCTGAAGCTTTCTTT
length: 15; size: -; V: TRBV20-1; J: TRBJ2-3; D: TRBD2; CDR3: CSAKGSSGRVDTQYF; DNA: TGCAGTGCTAAGGGCTCCAGCGGGAGGGTAGATACGCAGTATTTT
length: 15; size: -; V: TRBV10-3; J: TRBJ2-2; D: -; CDR3: CAISPQNLNTGELFF; DNA: TGTGCCATCAGCCCACAGAATCTTAACACCGGGGAGCTGTTTTTT
length: 15; size: few; V: TRBV6-1; J: TRBJ1-3; D: -; CDR3: CASSEGRFSGNTIYF; DNA: TGTGCCAGCAGTGAAGGACGGTTCTCTGGAAACACCATATATTTT
length: 15; size: few; V: TRBV3-1; J: TRBJ1-5; D: -; CDR3: CASSLGGGWEQPQHF; DNA: TGTGCCAGCAGCTTAGGGGGGGGATGGGAACAGCCCCAGCATTTT
length: 18; size: many; V: TRBV7-9; J: TRBJ2-5; D: TRBD2; CDR3: CASSPRPGTTRVQETQYF; DNA: TGTGCCAGCAGCCCCAGACCCGGGACTACCCGCGTCCAAGAGACCCAGTACTTC
length: 14; size: few; V: TRBV11-2; J: TRBJ2-5; D: -; CDR3: CASSPTTFQETQYF; DNA: TGTGCCAGTAGTCCAACGACTTTCCAAGAGACCCAGTACTTC
length: 13; size: few; V: TRBV7-3; J: TRBJ2-2; D: -; CDR3: CASSLQLAGELFF; DNA: TGTGCCAGCAGCTTACAACTAGCCGGGGAGCTGTTTTTT
length: 15; size: -; V: TRBV18; J: TRBJ1-1; D: -; CDR3: CASSPQGQGNTEALF; DNA: TGTGCCAGCTCACCACAGGGGCAGGGGAACACTGAAGCTCTCTTT
length: 13; size: few; V: TRBV20-1; J: TRBJ2-7; D: -; CDR3: CSAGDPPSYEQYF; DNA: TGCAGTGCTGGGGACCCCCCTTCTTACGAGCAGTACTTC
length: 13; size: many; V: TRBV28; J: TRBJ1-1; D: -; CDR3: CASSPPLNTEAFF; DNA: TGTGCCAGCAGCCCCCCGTTGAACACTGAAGCTTTCTTT
length: 15; size: many; V: TRBV7-2; J: TRBJ2-5; D: TRBD1; CDR3: CASSFQTGPQETQYF; DNA: TGTGCCAGCAGCTTCCAGACAGGGCCCCAAGAGACCCAGTACTTC
length: 17; size: -; V: TRBV10-3; J: TRBJ1-5; D: -; CDR3: CAISETLGGNSNQPQHF; DNA: TGTGCCATCAGTGAGACTCTCGGGGGCAATAGCAATCAGCCCCAGCATTTT
length: 17; size: few; V: TRBV4-1; J: TRBJ1-6; D: TRBD1; CDR3: CASSQGPPGQPNSPLHF; DNA: TGCGCCAGCAGCCAAGGCCCCCCGGGACAGCCAAATTCACCCCTCCACTTT
length: 10; size: many; V: TRBV30; J: TRBJ1-1; D: -; CDR3: CAAMNTEAFF; DNA: TGTGCCGCAATGAACACTGAAGCTTTCTTT
length: 15; size: few; V: TRBV7-2; J: TRBJ2-7; D: TRBD1; CDR3: CASSLVADRGYEQYF; DNA: TGTGCCAGCAGCTTAGTAGCGGACAGGGGTTACGAGCAGTACTTC
length: 16; size: few; V: TRBV6-2/TRBV6-3; J: TRBJ2-7; D: TRBD1; CDR3: CASSPGTGVERYEQYF; DNA: TGTGCCAGCAGTCCCGGGACAGGTGTTGAGAGGTACGAGCAGTACTTC
length: 14; size: -; V: TRBV18; J: TRBJ1-6; D: -; CDR3: CASSPSGVNSPLHF; DNA: TGTGCCAGCTCACCCTCGGGGGTGAATTCACCCCTCCACTTT
length: 16; size: -; V: TRBV20-1; J: TRBJ2-5; D: TRBD2; CDR3: CSAPGTSGRARETQYF; DNA: TGCAGTGCCCCAGGGACTAGCGGGAGGGCCCGAGAGACCCAGTACTTC
length: 13; size: few; V: TRBV19; J: TRBJ1-4; D: -; CDR3: CASSRQVNEKLFF; DNA: TGTGCCAGTAGTCGTCAGGTGAATGAAAAACTGTTTTTT
length: 15; size: many; V: TRBV27; J: TRBJ1-1; D: -; CDR3: CASSPPGTGNTEAFF; DNA: TGTGCCAGCAGTCCGCCCGGGACGGGGAACACTGAAGCTTTCTTT
length: 15; size: -; V: TRBV27; J: TRBJ2-2; D: TRBD2; CDR3: CASGIAGLGTGELFF; DNA: TGTGCCAGCGGAATAGCGGGGCTAGGAACCGGGGAGCTGTTTTTT
length: 12; size: few; V: TRBV30; J: TRBJ2-7; D: TRBD1; CDR3: CAWKGQAHEQYF; DNA: TGTGCCTGGAAGGGACAGGCCCACGAGCAGTACTTC
length: 13; size: many; V: TRBV2; J: TRBJ1-4; D: -; CDR3: CASSLWANEKLFF; DNA: TGTGCCAGCAGTCTATGGGCTAATGAAAAACTGTTTTTT
length: 13; size: few; V: TRBV20-1; J: TRBJ1-2; D: TRBD1; CDR3: CSATLTGTYGYTF; DNA: TGCAGTGCTACCCTGACAGGGACCTATGGCTACACCTTC
length: 17; size: -; V: TRBV7-7; J: TRBJ2-2; D: TRBD1; CDR3: CASSLRPGQGYTGELFF; DNA: TGTGCTAGCAGCCTACGGCCGGGACAGGGGTACACCGGGGAGCTGTTTTTT